One sample yielded the 28 T cell receptor beta chains listed below, sequenced in a study of memory CD4+ T cells and cytomegalovirus serostatus. Generated by immunoSEQ multiplex PCR, the TCRdb table keeps only in-frame clones and is missing some. The table includes 40,000 to 45,000 clones, roughly 80% detected once. Single viable CD3+CD4+CD8-CD45RO+ cells were sorted as the memory CD4+ T cells. Sample: memory CD4+ T cells from blood. These receptors originate from an adult in good health and CMV-seronegative.

J is TRBJ1-3 and V is TRBV7-9, with D uncertain. The CDR3 runs 15 residues. Trimming pared 2 bases from V and 3 bases from J, leaving 11 bases between. Per germline, CDR1 SEHNR and CDR2 FQNEAQ (reference sequence). The chain's CDR3 is CASSLRTTYGNTIYF. CDR3 bases: TGTGCCAGCAGCTTACGAACGACATATGGAAACACCATATATTTT.

This rearrangement joins TRBV7-9 to TRBJ1-2, with no clear D. Trimming cost V 1 base and J 5 bases, with 17 bases left between them. The CDR3 spans 16 residues. Germline V lookup: CDR1 SEHNR, CDR2 FQNEAQ (reference sequence). The CDR3 DNA reads as TGTGCCAGCAGCTTAGACGGGTCCCAGGATGCTTATGGCTACACCTTC. The encoded protein is CASSLDGSQDAYGYTF.

This rearrangement joins TRBV19 to TRBJ1-2; D is ambiguous. Trimming left V 5 bases short and J 2 bases short, with 12 bases between. The length of the CDR3 is 14 residues. Looked up from germline, CDR1 is LNHDA and CDR2 is SQIVND (reference sequence). CDR3 coding DNA: TGTGCCAGTAGTCCCCTCAGGTTAAACTATGGCTACACCTTC. This codes for CASSPLRLNYGYTF.

J is TRBJ2-3 and V is TRBV7-2; TRBD2 agrees at 9 bases. The CDR3 spans 16 residues. CDR1 and CDR2 (germline): SGHTA, FQGNSA. The junction had 4 bases not matched to a gene; V was cut back by 2 bases and J by 1 base. The CDR3 loop is CASSLQRGVGTDTQYF. In DNA, the CDR3 is TGTGCCAGCAGCTTACAGCGGGGGGTGGGCACAGATACGCAGTATTTT.

This clone was seen only a few times. CDR3 loop: CASSPLLAGSSYNEQFF. In DNA, the CDR3 is TGTGCCAGTAGTCCTTTACTAGCGGGGTCCTCCTACAATGAGCAGTTCTTC. J is TRBJ2-1 and V is TRBV19; 10 positions match TRBD2. CDR1 and CDR2 from the germline V gene are LNHDA and SQIVND (reference sequence). This CDR3 region has 17 residues. Losses at the gene ends were 5 bases for V and 0 bases for J; bases not matched to a gene: 7.

The chain uses TRBV18 and TRBJ2-5; D may be TRBD1 or TRBD2 (5 bases each). Between the trimmed V and J ends, which lost 3 bases and 3 bases, there was a span of 14 bases. The CDR3 is 15 amino acids. Per the germline V gene, CDR1 is KGHSH and CDR2 is LQKENI. The CDR3 protein is CASSPGDPGKETQYF. CDR3 sequence (DNA): TGTGCCAGCTCACCGGGGGACCCAGGGAAAGAGACCCAGTACTTC.

The rearrangement joins TRBV7-8 to TRBJ2-1, with TRBD2 identical over 8 bases. CDR1 SGHVS and CDR2 FQNEAQ come from the germline V gene. The ends lost 2 bases at V and 5 bases at J; junction bases unmatched: 5. This CDR3 has 15 amino acids. The CDR3 nucleotides are TGTGCCAGCAGCTTATCGGCGGGGGGAGACAATGAGCAGTTCTTC. It encodes CASSLSAGGDNEQFF.

The chain recombines TRBV4-1 with TRBJ2-6; D gene uncertain. Trimming stripped 0 bases from V and 0 bases from J, with 3 bases between. The germline CDR1 and CDR2 sequences are MGHRA and YSYEKL. This CDR3 spans 15 amino acids. The CDR3 protein is CASSQERSGANVLTF. The DNA of the CDR3 is TGCGCCAGCAGCCAAGAACGCTCTGGGGCCAACGTCCTGACTTTC.

V gene TRBV7-2 combines with J gene TRBJ1-2; D gene unclear. This CDR3 region has 14 residues. Germline CDR1 and CDR2: SGHTA and FQGNSA. Trimming took 5 bases from V and 4 from J, leaving 14 bases between them. CDR3 sequence: CASSRWTESYGYTF. The CDR3 region has the DNA TGTGCCAGCAGCCGATGGACTGAATCCTATGGCTACACCTTC.

The V and J genes are TRBV6-5 and TRBJ1-3, with D possibly TRBD1 on 6 matching bases. V lost 7 bases, J lost 0 bases, and 10 bases lay in between. The CDR3 spans 14 residues. The V gene's germline CDR1 is MNHEY and CDR2 SVGAGI. The CDR3 loop reads CASTDSYSGNTIYF. In nucleotides, the CDR3 is TGTGCCAGCACGGACAGTTACTCTGGAAACACCATATATTTT.

The genes are TRBV9 and TRBJ2-2; 8 bases align to TRBD1. J lost 1 base, V lost 4 bases, and 3 bases had no gene match. The CDR3 is made up of 15 amino acids. Germline V gene sequence: CDR1 SGDLS, CDR2 YYNGEE. The DNA of the CDR3 is TGTGCCAGCAGCCCGGGACAGGTGAACACCGGGGAGCTGTTTTTT. This translates into CASSPGQVNTGELFF.

V gene TRBV5-1 combines with J gene TRBJ1-2; 7 nucleotides align to TRBD1. V trimming: 4 bases; J trimming: 11 bases; junction bases outside the gene matches: 17. CDR1 and CDR2 (germline): SGHRS, YFSETQ. The CDR3 loop spans 15 amino acids. DNA of the CDR3: TGCGCCAGCAGCCCCGCTCCCGTAGAGGGGGCGCTTTACACCTTC. It is translated as CASSPAPVEGALYTF.

The rearrangement joins TRBV5-6 to TRBJ1-1; D is possibly TRBD1 (5 bases). V lost 4 bases and J lost 4, with 11 bases in between. The germline V gene encodes CDR1 SGHDT and CDR2 YYEEEE. CDR3 length: 13 amino acids. CDR3 loop: CASSVQGGTEAFF. CDR3 DNA sequence: TGTGCCAGCAGCGTCCAGGGTGGCACTGAAGCTTTCTTT.

The rearrangement joins TRBV5-1 to TRBJ2-5, with D possibly matching TRBD1 (6 bases). Germline V lookup: CDR1 SGHRS, CDR2 YFSETQ. This CDR3 has 14 amino acids. With 6 bases removed from V and 3 bases from J, the gap between germline ends came to 15 bases. CDR3 in DNA: TGCGCCAGCACTCAGGATGGGGGCAAAGAGACCCAGTACTTC. Its protein product is CASTQDGGKETQYF.

This sequence joins TRBV9 and TRBJ2-2; D could derive from TRBD1 or TRBD2 (5 bases each). The CDR3 is 17 residues long. Looked up from germline, CDR1 is SGDLS and CDR2 is YYNGEE. V lost 0 bases and J lost 5, with 17 bases in between. The CDR3 reads CASSVADGDVRTGELFF. The CDR3 DNA follows: TGTGCCAGCAGCGTAGCGGATGGGGACGTGAGAACCGGGGAGCTGTTTTTT.

The chain uses TRBV11-1 and TRBJ1-1; D ambiguous. Germline assignment: CDR1 SGHAT and CDR2 FQDESV (reference sequence). V gave up 6 bases and J gave up 1 base, with 9 bases separating them. This CDR3 has 13 amino acids. The CDR3 reads CASRSWANTEAFF. CDR3 bases: TGTGCCAGCAGGAGTTGGGCGAACACTGAAGCTTTCTTT.

The rearrangement uses TRBV25-1 and TRBJ2-1; 10 nucleotides align to TRBD2. The CDR3 covers 17 residues. Germline-derived CDR1 and CDR2 are MGHDK and SYGVNS. J lost 6 bases, V lost 1 base, and 9 bases had no gene match. This CDR3 reads CASSESGLASGGNEQFF. Here the CDR3 DNA reads TGTGCCAGCAGTGAATCGGGGTTGGCTAGCGGGGGCAATGAGCAGTTCTTC. Drawing the rest from reference TRBV25-1 and TRBJ2-1, the complete variable domain is EADIYQTPRYLVIGTGKKITLECSQTMGHDKMYWYQQDPGMELHLIHYSYGVNSTEKGDLSSESTVSRIRTEHFPLTLESARPSHTSQYLCASSESGLASGGNEQFFGPGTRLTVL.

The gene calls are TRBV4-3 and TRBJ1-4, with a tentative D call TRBD1 (6 bases). CDR1 and CDR2 (germline): LGHNA, YSLEER. CDR3 length: 17 amino acids. V shed 1 base and J shed 0 bases, with 12 bases lying between them. The CDR3 spells CASSQGQAGATNEKLFF. DNA for the CDR3: TGCGCCAGCAGCCAAGGACAGGCGGGGGCAACTAATGAAAAACTGTTTTTT.

V is TRBV11-2 and J is TRBJ2-3, with D maybe TRBD2 (5 bases). Between the trimmed V and J ends, which lost 3 bases and 2 bases, there was a span of 9 bases. Per the germline V gene, CDR1 is SGHAT and CDR2 is FQNNGV. The CDR3 runs to 14 residues. CDR3 in DNA: TGTGCCAGCAGCTTGGACTTCTACACAGATACGCAGTATTTT. This gives the protein CASSLDFYTDTQYF.

The CDR3 sequence is CASSQERLAGAKGGDTQYF. CDR3 bases: TGCGCCAGCAGCCAAGAAAGGCTAGCGGGGGCCAAAGGGGGAGATACGCAGTATTTT. The chain carries TRBV4-1 and TRBJ2-3; TRBD2 matches 10 bases. V shed 0 bases and J 5 bases; nucleotides not matched to a gene: 14. The germline V gene encodes CDR1 MGHRA and CDR2 YSYEKL. The CDR3 consists of 19 residues.

V is TRBV7-3 and J is TRBJ2-3, with D perhaps matching TRBD1 or TRBD2 (6 bases each). V was trimmed by 3 bases and J by 6 bases, leaving 10 bases between them. CDR3 length equals 13 residues. Germline V lookup: CDR1 SGHTA, CDR2 FQGTGA. CDR3: CASSFEGGDTQYF. CDR3 nucleotides: TGTGCCAGCAGCTTTGAAGGGGGGGATACGCAGTATTTT.

This chain joins TRBV6-6 and TRBJ2-7; a weak D match, TRBD1 (6 bases). The CDR3 runs to 11 residues. CDR1 is MNHNY, CDR2 SVGAGI, per germline (reference sequence). The ends were cut back, 4 bases at V and 7 bases at J, with 8 bases in the middle. CDR3 region: CASSWGTEQYF. The CDR3 coding sequence is TGTGCCAGCAGTTGGGGGACAGAGCAGTACTTC.

The chain has TRBV12-5 and TRBJ1-1; a weak D match, TRBD1 (5 bases). Trimming stripped 7 bases from V and 1 base from J, with 19 bases between. Germline V gene lookup returns CDR1 LGHNT and CDR2 FRNRAP. The CDR3 is 16 residues long. The CDR3: CASAARQFGGNTEAFF. The CDR3 DNA follows: TGTGCTAGTGCCGCGAGACAGTTTGGGGGGAACACTGAAGCTTTCTTT.

This rearrangement joins TRBV2 to TRBJ1-5; tentative D call: TRBD1 (6 bases). V dropped 6 bases and J dropped 6 bases, with 24 bases sitting between them. This CDR3 has 17 amino acids. CDR1 is SNHLY and CDR2 is FYNNEI in the germline V gene. CDR3 in DNA: TGTGCCAGCAGCGACGAGGGGATCTACAGGGCACGTCAGCCCCAGCATTTT. Amino acids: CASSDEGIYRARQPQHF.

The rearrangement joins TRBV19 to TRBJ2-5; D is uncertain. CDR3 length equals 11 residues. CDR1 is LNHDA, CDR2 SQIVND, per germline (reference sequence). The germline V and J ends were trimmed by 4 bases and 4 bases, with 4 bases remaining between them. CDR3 coding DNA: TGTGCCAGTAGTAACGGAGAGACCCAGTACTTC. Translated: CASSNGETQYF.

This chain links TRBV10-3 with TRBJ2-7; tentatively, D is TRBD1 (6 bases). The CDR3 loop spans 13 amino acids. V dropped 4 bases and J dropped 4 bases, with 11 bases sitting between them. CDR1 and CDR2 from the germline V gene are ENHRY and SYGVKD. Here the CDR3 reads CAISGGQNYEQYF. In nucleotides, the CDR3 is TGTGCCATCAGTGGGGGACAAAATTACGAGCAGTACTTC.

The chain carries TRBV23-1 and TRBJ2-4; no clear D. TRBV23-1 belongs to the ORF category, with a function that is uncertain. The CDR3 length is 14 residues. Trimming cost V 2 bases and J 2 bases, with 7 bases left between them. The CDR3, as DNA: TGCGCCAGCAGTCAAGACGGATCCAAAAACATTCAGTACTTC. Translating gives CASSQDGSKNIQYF.

The CDR3 DNA reads as TGTGCCAGCAGTCCGCTTCTTTGGGCTAACTATGGCTACACCTTC. Translation: CASSPLLWANYGYTF. The V gene is TRBV5-5, the J gene TRBJ1-2; D not certain. Per the germline V gene, CDR1 is SGHKS and CDR2 is YYEKEE (reference sequence). V lost 5 bases and J lost 0, with 14 bases in between. The CDR3 has 15 residues.